This is a list of T cell receptor beta chains from one sample in a study of T cell responses to AZD1222 COVID-19 vaccine. Libraries were prepared by immunoSEQ multiplex PCR; TCRdb keeps only in-frame clonotypes and omits some of them. The sample lists 110,000 to 150,000 clones; around 91% were seen once. The sample in question was peripheral blood, obtained on day 0 of AZD1222 vaccination. All receptors derive from an adult in good health. Both conserved end residues are part of each CDR3. The D gene is left open where the match is weak. Only some rows state a clone size, as once, few, many or a class for expanded clones.

V gene	J gene	clone size	D gene	CDR3 protein	CDR3 DNA
TRBV7-2	TRBJ1-5	.	.	CASSSGRNQPQHF	TGTGCCAGCAGCTCGGGGCGCAATCAGCCCCAGCATTTT
TRBV28	TRBJ1-2	.	TRBD1	CASSPDRASGYTF	TGTGCCAGCAGCCCAGACAGGGCCTCTGGCTACACCTTC
TRBV19	TRBJ2-2	.	TRBD2	CASSRLAGGTGELFF	TGTGCCAGTAGTCGACTAGCGGGAGGCACCGGGGAGCTGTTTTTT
TRBV7-7	TRBJ2-7	.	TRBD2	CASSLGAGDSEQYF	TGTGCTAGCAGCTTAGGAGCGGGAGATAGCGAGCAGTACTTC
TRBV18	TRBJ2-7	.	TRBD1	CASSRYNRQGPYEQYF	TGTGCCAGCTCACGGTACAATAGACAGGGTCCCTACGAGCAGTACTTC
TRBV6-1	TRBJ2-7	.	.	CASSDPPGYEQYF	TGTGCCAGCAGTGACCCGCCTGGTTACGAGCAGTACTTC
TRBV9	TRBJ2-1	.	TRBD1	CASSPGQGYNEQFF	TGTGCCAGCAGCCCGGGACAGGGGTACAATGAGCAGTTCTTC
TRBV27	TRBJ1-5	.	TRBD1	CASSQGDSQPQHF	TGTGCCAGCAGTCAGGGGGATTCTCAGCCCCAGCATTTT
TRBV7-8	TRBJ2-4	.	TRBD2	CASSLGRGGSPNLAKNIQYF	TGTGCCAGCAGCTTAGGTCGGGGGGGGAGCCCCAATTTGGCCAAAAACATTCAGTACTTC
TRBV30	TRBJ2-4	.	TRBD1	CAWSVPGTGTYDKNIQYF	TGTGCCTGGAGTGTACCTGGGACAGGGACTTATGACAAAAACATTCAGTACTTC
TRBV11-2	TRBJ2-3	once	.	CASSLVTTDTQYF	TGTGCCAGCAGCTTAGTTACGACAGATACGCAGTATTTT
TRBV7-8	TRBJ2-3	once	.	CASSPRQSTDTQYF	TGTGCCAGCAGCCCAAGACAGAGCACAGATACGCAGTATTTT
TRBV4-1	TRBJ1-1	.	TRBD1	CASSPIGQGNTEAFF	TGCGCCAGCAGCCCAATCGGACAGGGGAACACTGAAGCTTTCTTT
TRBV5-1	TRBJ1-6	.	.	CASSLEQGVWSPLHF	TGCGCCAGCAGCTTGGAACAGGGCGTGTGGTCACCCCTCCACTTT
TRBV5-6	TRBJ1-2	.	.	CASSAWSYGYTF	TGTGCCAGCAGCGCCTGGAGCTATGGCTACACCTTC
TRBV19	TRBJ2-1	.	.	CASSETRYNEQFF	TGTGCCAGTAGCGAAACTAGGTACAATGAGCAGTTCTTC
TRBV11-2	TRBJ2-3	.	.	CASSRPPLGDTQYF	TGTGCCAGCAGCAGACCCCCTTTGGGAGATACGCAGTATTTT
TRBV5-4	TRBJ1-2	once	TRBD1	CASRQQGRFGYTF	TGTGCCAGCAGGCAACAGGGGAGGTTTGGCTACACCTTC
TRBV29-1	TRBJ2-1	.	TRBD1	CSVVRGGGQFF	TGCAGCGTTGTAAGAGGGGGCGGGCAGTTCTTC
TRBV28	TRBJ1-2	once	.	CASSPGTYLYGYTF	TGTGCCAGCAGTCCTGGGACTTATCTTTATGGCTACACCTTC
TRBV7-9	TRBJ2-5	.	TRBD2	CASSLRSGGASETQYF	TGTGCCAGCAGCTTAAGGAGCGGGGGGGCTTCAGAGACCCAGTACTTC
TRBV20-1	TRBJ1-4	.	.	CSASFSAGATNEKLFF	TGCAGTGCTAGTTTTTCGGCAGGCGCAACTAATGAAAAACTGTTTTTT
TRBV6-5	TRBJ1-5	.	.	CASSNWGNQPQHF	TGTGCCAGCAGTAATTGGGGCAATCAGCCCCAGCATTTT
TRBV27	TRBJ1-6	.	.	CASSIIYTGNSPLHF	TGTGCCAGCAGCATCATTTACACAGGGAATTCACCCCTCCACTTT
TRBV7-2	TRBJ2-3	.	TRBD2	CASSPGGGVDTQYF	TGTGCCAGCAGCCCGGGGGGAGGGGTAGATACGCAGTATTTT
TRBV28	TRBJ2-7	once	TRBD1	CASRRTGTYEQYF	TGTGCCAGCAGAAGGACAGGCACCTACGAGCAGTACTTC
TRBV5-4	TRBJ1-4	.	TRBD1	CASSQTGGFEKLFF	TGTGCCAGCAGTCAGACAGGGGGCTTTGAAAAACTGTTTTTT
TRBV7-3	TRBJ2-1	.	.	CASSLTGNEQFF	TGTGCCAGCAGCTTAACTGGGAATGAGCAGTTCTTC